This T cell receptor (beta chain) was obtained from a study of cytomegalovirus exposure and HLA in healthy donors. The study, taken as a whole, reports: It was confirmed in vitro that a few of the CMV-associated chains were specific for CMV antigens. The authors enumerated 164 TCR beta chains as linked to cytomegalovirus. Most TCR sequences were seen very rarely across donors, but some public TCRs occurred in many. The TCR clusters that emerged in the first cohort tended, a later analysis found, to co-occur in the approximately 110 validation repertoires.

The ends lost 6 bases at V and 2 bases at J; junction bases unmatched: 12. The V gene's germline CDR1 is MNHEY and CDR2 SMNVEV (reference sequence). CDR3 size: 16 residues. Method: immunoSEQ multiplex PCR; TCRdb's copy keeps in-frame clones and lacks some. This table has some 240,000 clones, approximately 87% appearing once. Details on this clone: Its specificity is unknown.

This chain joins TRBV27 and TRBJ1-1; 7 nucleotides line up with TRBD1. The TCR comes from a woman younger than 35 in good health and CMV-seronegative. The sample consisted of PBMCs. The CDR3 DNA reads TGTGCCAGCAGGATGACAGGGTATGATGGTAACACTGAAGCTTTCTTT. Translation: CASRMTGYDGNTEAFF.